This TCR beta chain was observed in a study of cytomegalovirus exposure and HLA in healthy donors. At the level of the study: The approximately 120 validation repertoires, a later analysis reported, used the same platform as the roughly 650 repertoires from the first cohort. Regarding the study as a whole: The study flagged some 170 TCR beta chains as cytomegalovirus-associated.

A remark on this clone: Antigen specificity is unknown.

The V and J ends lost 4 bases and 7 bases respectively, with 11 bases between them. Germline V gene lookup returns CDR1 SGDLS and CDR2 YYNGEE. The CDR3 extends over 12 amino acids. Sequencing was performed with immunoSEQ multiplex PCR; in TCRdb, only in-frame clones are kept and a portion is missing. The sample contains about 350,000 clones, around 90% of which appear only once. Separation from the roughly 670-subject first cohort characterized the roughly 120-subject validation cohort, to which the donors belonged. This TCR was sampled from a woman in her 30s in good health and CMV-seropositive. The specimen was PBMCs. The rearrangement uses TRBV9 and TRBJ1-2; no clear D. DNA for the CDR3: TGTGCCAGCAGCCCCCCCTTTGGTGGCTACACCTTC. Its translation is CASSPPFGGYTF.